This TCR beta chain emerged from a study of T cells expressing NK-cell markers. Study-level points and caveats: In a few donors, dominant clonotypes made up 28.3-60.1% of CD3+CD56-NKG2C+ cells.

As to this clonotype: The antigen is undetermined.

The CDR3 contains 15 residues. The germline V gene has CDR1 SGHTA and CDR2 FQGNSA. 5'RACE template switching built TCR beta cDNA with unique molecular identifiers. TCRdb reprocessed the 5' RACE reads and keeps a single row for each CDR3 protein, giving no DNA. Here the sample table reports 300,000 to 500,000 distinct CDR3 sequences. The sample was blood T cells: a sorted CD56 or NKG2C T cell subset, CD4+ or CD8+ T cells, or bulk PBMC T cells (not recorded which). This rearrangement joins TRBV7-2 to TRBJ2-4; there is no DNA to check the TCRdb D call of TRBD1. This TCR was sampled from a woman between 45 and 60 years old in good health. This CDR3 reads CASSLAGGRGNIQYF.